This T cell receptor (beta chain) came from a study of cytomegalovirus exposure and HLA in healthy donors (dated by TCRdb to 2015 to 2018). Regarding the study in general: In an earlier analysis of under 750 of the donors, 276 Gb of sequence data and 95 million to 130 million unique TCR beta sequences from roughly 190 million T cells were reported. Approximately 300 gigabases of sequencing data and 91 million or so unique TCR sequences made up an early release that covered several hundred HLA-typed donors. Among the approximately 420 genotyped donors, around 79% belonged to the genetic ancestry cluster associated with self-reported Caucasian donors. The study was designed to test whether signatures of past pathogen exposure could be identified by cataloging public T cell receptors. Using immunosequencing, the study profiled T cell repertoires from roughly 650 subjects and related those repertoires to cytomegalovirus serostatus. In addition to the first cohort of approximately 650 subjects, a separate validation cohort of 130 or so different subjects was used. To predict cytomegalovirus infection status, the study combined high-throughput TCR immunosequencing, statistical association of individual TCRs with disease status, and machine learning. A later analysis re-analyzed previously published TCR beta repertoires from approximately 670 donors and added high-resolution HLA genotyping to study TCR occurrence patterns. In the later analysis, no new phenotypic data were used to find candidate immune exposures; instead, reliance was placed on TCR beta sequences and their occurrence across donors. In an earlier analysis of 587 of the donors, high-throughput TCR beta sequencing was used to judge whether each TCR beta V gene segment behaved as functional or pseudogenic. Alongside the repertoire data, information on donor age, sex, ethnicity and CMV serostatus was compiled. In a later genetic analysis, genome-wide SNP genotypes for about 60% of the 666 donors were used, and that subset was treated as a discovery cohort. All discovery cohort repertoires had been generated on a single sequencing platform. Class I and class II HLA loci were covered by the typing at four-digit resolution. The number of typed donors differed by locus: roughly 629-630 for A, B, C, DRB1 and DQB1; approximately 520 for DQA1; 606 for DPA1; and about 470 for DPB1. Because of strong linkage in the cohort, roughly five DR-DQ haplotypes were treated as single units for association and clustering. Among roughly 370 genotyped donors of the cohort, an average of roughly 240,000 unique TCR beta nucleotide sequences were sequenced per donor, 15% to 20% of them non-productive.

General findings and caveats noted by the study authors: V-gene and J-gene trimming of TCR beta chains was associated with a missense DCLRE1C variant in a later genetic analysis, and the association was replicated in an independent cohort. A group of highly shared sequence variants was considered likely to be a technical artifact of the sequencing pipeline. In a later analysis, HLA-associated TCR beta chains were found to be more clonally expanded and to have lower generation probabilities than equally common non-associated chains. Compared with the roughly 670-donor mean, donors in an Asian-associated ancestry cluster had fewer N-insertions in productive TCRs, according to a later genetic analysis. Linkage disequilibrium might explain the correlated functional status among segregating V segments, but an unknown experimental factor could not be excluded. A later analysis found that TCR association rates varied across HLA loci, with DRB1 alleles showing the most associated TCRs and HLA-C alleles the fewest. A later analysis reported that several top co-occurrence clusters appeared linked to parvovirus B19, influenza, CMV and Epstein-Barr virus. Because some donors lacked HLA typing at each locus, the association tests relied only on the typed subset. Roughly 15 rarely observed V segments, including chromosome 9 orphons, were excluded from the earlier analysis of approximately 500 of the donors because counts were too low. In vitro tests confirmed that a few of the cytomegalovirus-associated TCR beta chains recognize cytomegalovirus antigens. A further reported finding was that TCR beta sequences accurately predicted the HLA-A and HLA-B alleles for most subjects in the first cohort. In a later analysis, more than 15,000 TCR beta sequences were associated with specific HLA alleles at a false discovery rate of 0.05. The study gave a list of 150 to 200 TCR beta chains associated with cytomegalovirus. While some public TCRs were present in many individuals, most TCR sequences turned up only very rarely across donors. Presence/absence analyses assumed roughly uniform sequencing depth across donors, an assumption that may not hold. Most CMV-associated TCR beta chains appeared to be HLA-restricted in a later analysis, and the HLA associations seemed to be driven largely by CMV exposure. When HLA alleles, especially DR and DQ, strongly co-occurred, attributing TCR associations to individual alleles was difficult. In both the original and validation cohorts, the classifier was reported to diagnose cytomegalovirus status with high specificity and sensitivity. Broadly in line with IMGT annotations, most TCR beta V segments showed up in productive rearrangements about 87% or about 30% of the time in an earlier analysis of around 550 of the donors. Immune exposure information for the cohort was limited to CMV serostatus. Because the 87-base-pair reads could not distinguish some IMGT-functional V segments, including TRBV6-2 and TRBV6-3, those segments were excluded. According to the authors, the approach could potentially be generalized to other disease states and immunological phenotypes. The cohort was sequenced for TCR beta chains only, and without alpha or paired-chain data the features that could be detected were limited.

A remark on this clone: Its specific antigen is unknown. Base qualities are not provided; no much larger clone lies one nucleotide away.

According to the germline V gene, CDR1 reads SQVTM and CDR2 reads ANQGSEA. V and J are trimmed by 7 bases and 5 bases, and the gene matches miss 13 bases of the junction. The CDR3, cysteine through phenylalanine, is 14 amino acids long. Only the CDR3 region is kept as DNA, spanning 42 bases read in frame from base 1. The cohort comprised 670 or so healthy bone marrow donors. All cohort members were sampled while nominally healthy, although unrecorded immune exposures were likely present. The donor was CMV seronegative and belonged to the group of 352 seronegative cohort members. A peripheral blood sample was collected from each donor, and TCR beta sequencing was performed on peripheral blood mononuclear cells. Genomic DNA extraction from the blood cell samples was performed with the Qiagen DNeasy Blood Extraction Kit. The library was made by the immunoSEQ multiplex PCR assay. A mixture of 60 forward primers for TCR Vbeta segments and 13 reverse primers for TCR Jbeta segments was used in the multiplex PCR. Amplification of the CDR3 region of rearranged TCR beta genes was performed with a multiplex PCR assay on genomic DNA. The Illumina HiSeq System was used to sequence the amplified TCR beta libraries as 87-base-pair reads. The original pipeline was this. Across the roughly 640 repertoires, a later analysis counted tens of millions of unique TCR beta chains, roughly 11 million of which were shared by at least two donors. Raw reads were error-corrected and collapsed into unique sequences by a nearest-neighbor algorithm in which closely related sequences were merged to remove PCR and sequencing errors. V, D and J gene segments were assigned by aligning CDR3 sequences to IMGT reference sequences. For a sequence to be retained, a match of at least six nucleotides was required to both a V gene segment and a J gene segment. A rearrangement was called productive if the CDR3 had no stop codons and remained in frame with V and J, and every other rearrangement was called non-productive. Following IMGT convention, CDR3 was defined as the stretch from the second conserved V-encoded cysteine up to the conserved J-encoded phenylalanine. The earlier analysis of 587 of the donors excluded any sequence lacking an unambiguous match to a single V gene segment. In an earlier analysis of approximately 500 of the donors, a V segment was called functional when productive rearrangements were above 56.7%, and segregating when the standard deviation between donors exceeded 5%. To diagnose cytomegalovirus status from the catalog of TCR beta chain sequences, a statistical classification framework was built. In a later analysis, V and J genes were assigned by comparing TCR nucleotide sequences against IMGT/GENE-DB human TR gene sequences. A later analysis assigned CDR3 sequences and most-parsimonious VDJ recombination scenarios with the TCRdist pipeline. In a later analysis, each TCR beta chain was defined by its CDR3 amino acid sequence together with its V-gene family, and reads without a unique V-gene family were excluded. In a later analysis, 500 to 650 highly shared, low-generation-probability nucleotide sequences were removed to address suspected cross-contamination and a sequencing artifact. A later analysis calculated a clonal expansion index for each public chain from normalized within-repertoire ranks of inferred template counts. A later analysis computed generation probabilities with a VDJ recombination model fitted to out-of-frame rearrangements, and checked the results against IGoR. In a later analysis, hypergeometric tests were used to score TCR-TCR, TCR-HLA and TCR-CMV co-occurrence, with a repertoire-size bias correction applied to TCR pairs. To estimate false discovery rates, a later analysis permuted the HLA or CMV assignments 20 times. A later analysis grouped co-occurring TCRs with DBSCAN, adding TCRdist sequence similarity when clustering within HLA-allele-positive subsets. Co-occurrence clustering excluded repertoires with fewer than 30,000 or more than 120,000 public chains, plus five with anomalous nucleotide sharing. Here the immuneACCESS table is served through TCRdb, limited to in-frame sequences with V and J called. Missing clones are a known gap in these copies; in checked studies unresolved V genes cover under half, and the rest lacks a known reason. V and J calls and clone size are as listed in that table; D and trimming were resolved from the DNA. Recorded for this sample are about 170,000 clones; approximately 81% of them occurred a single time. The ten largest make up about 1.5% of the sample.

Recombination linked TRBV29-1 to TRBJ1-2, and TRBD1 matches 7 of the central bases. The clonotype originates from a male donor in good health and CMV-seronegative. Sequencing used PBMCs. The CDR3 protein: CSATPGTASYGYTF. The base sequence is TGCAGCGCAACCCCCGGGACAGCCTCATATGGCTACACCTTC. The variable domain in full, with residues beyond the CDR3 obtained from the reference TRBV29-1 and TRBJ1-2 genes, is SAVISQKPSRDICQRGTSLTIQCQVDSQVTMMFWYRQQPGQSLTLIATANQGSEATYESGFVIDKFPISRPNLTFSTLTVSNMSPEDSSIYLCSATPGTASYGYTFGSGTRLTVV.